These 32 T cell receptor beta chains originate from one sample sequenced in a study of shared clonotypes between healthy human individuals. Profiled with immunoSEQ multiplex PCR; TCRdb holds only in-frame clones, not every one. The sample consists of around 1.1 million clones, around three quarters of them appearing once. Sequenced: memory CD4+ T cells from PBMCs. Subset described: CD45RA-negative fraction. The origin of the receptors is a man aged 18 to 29 in good health. Some clones in this sample may be carry-over from other donors' samples.

The CDR3 is CASSPTGLNEKLFF. CDR3 DNA: TGTGCCAGCAGCCCAACAGGGCTGAATGAAAAACTGTTTTTT. This chain uses TRBV6-6 with TRBJ1-4; a weak D match, TRBD1 (6 bases). V was trimmed by 6 bases and J by 5 bases, leaving 13 bases between them. Germline CDR1 reads MNHNY; CDR2 reads SVGAGI (reference sequence). The CDR3 spans 14 residues.

The rearrangement links TRBV9 to TRBJ2-1, with D possibly TRBD2 on 6 matching bases. This CDR3 comprises 14 residues. V was pared by 2 bases and J by 7 bases, with 13 bases between. Germline V lookup: CDR1 SGDLS, CDR2 YYNGEE. The DNA of the CDR3 is TGTGCCAGCAGCGTGGGCGGGATGATGAATGAGCAGTTCTTC. This encodes CASSVGGMMNEQFF. The full variable domain, with the rest looked up from reference TRBV9 and TRBJ2-1, is DSGVTQTPKHLITATGQRVTLRCSPRSGDLSVYWYQQSLDQGLQFLIQYYNGEERAKGNILERFSAQQFPDLHSELNLSSLELGDSALYFCASSVGGMMNEQFFGPGTRLTVL.

The chain combines TRBV28 with TRBJ1-2; D is possibly TRBD1 (5 bases). The germline CDR1 and CDR2 sequences are MDHEN and SYDVKM. The V gene lost 10 bases and the J gene lost 3 bases, with 27 bases spanning the gap. The CDR3 is made up of 17 amino acids. The CDR3, as DNA: TGTGCCACCACAATGGCCCTTTTTCAGGGAGGTCACTATGGCTACACCTTC. Its protein is CATTMALFQGGHYGYTF.

The rearrangement joins TRBV18 to TRBJ2-5, with a possible D match to TRBD2 (5 bases). The germline V gene has CDR1 KGHSH and CDR2 LQKENI. V lost 4 bases and J 3 bases, leaving 15 bases between the germline ends. This CDR3 has 15 amino acids. DNA of the CDR3: TGTGCCAGCTCACTAGTAGCGCCCGCTGAAGAGACCCAGTACTTC. Translating gives CASSLVAPAEETQYF. Complete variable domain (other parts from reference TRBV18 and TRBJ2-5): NAGVMQNPRHLVRRRGQEARLRCSPMKGHSHVYWYRQLPEEGLKFMVYLQKENIIDESGMPKERFSAEFPKEGPSILRIQQVVRGDSAAYFCASSLVAPAEETQYFGPGTRLLVL.

The chain uses TRBV30 and TRBJ2-3; 12 nucleotides align to TRBD2. This CDR3 contains 16 residues. Losses at the gene ends were 4 bases for V and 5 bases for J; bases not matched to a gene: 10. Germline V gives CDR1 GTSNPN, CDR2 SVGIG (reference sequence). CDR3 region: CAWTTGASGRVDTQYF. The CDR3 DNA sequence: TGTGCCTGGACCACCGGGGCTAGCGGGAGGGTAGATACGCAGTATTTT.

V usage is TRBV18 and J usage is TRBJ2-7; 13 bases agree with TRBD2. V trimming: 6 bases; J trimming: 2 bases; junction bases outside the gene matches: 10. This CDR3 comprises 17 residues. Germline-derived CDR1 and CDR2 are KGHSH and LQKENI. The CDR3 coding sequence is TGTGCCAGCTCCGCCGGGACTAGCGGGATCTCAACCTACGAGCAGTACTTC. Encoded protein: CASSAGTSGISTYEQYF.

The chain carries TRBV25-1 and TRBJ1-4; D perhaps matches TRBD1 (6 bases). This CDR3 is built from 16 residues. Looked up from germline, CDR1 is MGHDK and CDR2 is SYGVNS. Trimming took off 3 bases at V and 8 bases at J, with 19 bases between the two ends. The CDR3 sequence: CASSDPRTAGREKLFF. The CDR3 DNA is TGTGCCAGCAGTGATCCTCGGACAGCGGGGCGGGAAAAACTGTTTTTT. The full variable domain, completed using reference TRBV25-1 and TRBJ1-4, is EADIYQTPRYLVIGTGKKITLECSQTMGHDKMYWYQQDPGMELHLIHYSYGVNSTEKGDLSSESTVSRIRTEHFPLTLESARPSHTSQYLCASSDPRTAGREKLFFGSGTQLSVL.

The V gene is TRBV6-5, the J gene TRBJ2-1; 9 bases match TRBD1. The CDR3 extends over 14 amino acids. From germline, CDR1 is MNHEY and CDR2 SVGAGI. After removal of 6 bases from V and 7 bases from J, the junction contained 7 bases not matched to a gene. Written as DNA, the CDR3 is TGTGCCAGCAGGGGGGACAGGGTTGGTAATGAGCAGTTCTTC. Residues: CASRGDRVGNEQFF.

The chain carries TRBV2 and TRBJ2-2; 10 positions match TRBD2. This CDR3 spans 17 amino acids. The V gene's germline CDR1 is SNHLY and CDR2 FYNNEI. Trimming removed 6 bases from V and 5 bases from J; junction bases left unmatched: 12. CDR3 amino acids: CASRRGLAGVGTGELFF. CDR3 nucleotide sequence: TGTGCCAGCAGGAGGGGGCTAGCGGGAGTTGGGACCGGGGAGCTGTTTTTT. The full variable domain, its missing parts supplied by reference TRBV2 and TRBJ2-2, is EPEVTQTPSHQVTQMGQEVILRCVPISNHLYFYWYRQILGQKVEFLVSFYNNEISEKSEIFDDQFSVERPDGSNFTLKIRSTKLEDSAMYFCASRRGLAGVGTGELFFGEGSRLTVL.

For the CDR3, the DNA is TGTGCCAGCGGCGGGACTAACTACAATGAGCAGTTCTTC. Translating it yields CASGGTNYNEQFF. V usage is TRBV14 and J usage is TRBJ2-1; 7 nucleotides align to TRBD2. The CDR3 is 13 amino acids. The V and J ends lost 8 bases and 3 bases, in that order; junction bases with no gene match: 4. Germline V lookup: CDR1 SGHDN, CDR2 FVKESK.

As for this clone: The limits of the CDR3 on the DNA are not certain, so only TCRdb's listed CDR3 is given. The gene calls are TRBV19 and TRBJ1-4. The germline V gene has CDR1 LNHDA and CDR2 SQIVND (reference sequence). 14 amino acids form the CDR3, both terminal residues included. The chain's CDR3 is CASTSVLLGEKLFF.

This clone has more than one count but fewer than ten. The CDR3 is CASSLDGRGGGYTF. CDR3 DNA sequence: TGTGCCAGCAGCTTAGATGGCAGGGGCGGTGGCTACACCTTC. The chain links TRBV11-1 to TRBJ1-2, with a possible D match to TRBD1 (6 bases). The CDR3 sequence is 14 residues long. Germline CDR1 and CDR2: SGHAT and FQDESV (reference sequence). The V end lost 1 base, the J end lost 7 bases, and 13 bases lay between the germline ends.

The chain has TRBV6-5 and TRBJ2-6; 7 bases line up with TRBD1. V trimming: 6 bases; J trimming: 4 bases; junction bases outside the gene matches: 3. This CDR3 spans 14 amino acids. CDR1 is MNHEY and CDR2 is SVGAGI in the germline V gene. CDR3 coding DNA: TGTGCCAGCAGGACAGGGTTCGGGGCCAACGTCCTGACTTTC. Its translation: CASRTGFGANVLTF.

A remark on this clone: Other DNA sequences in the sample encode the same CDR3. The rearrangement joins TRBV6-1 to TRBJ2-7, with 7 nucleotides matching TRBD2. Germline CDR1 reads MNHNS; CDR2 reads SASEGT. V lost 9 bases, J lost 4 bases, and 3 bases stayed unmatched. The CDR3 has 11 residues. The CDR3 DNA is TGTGCCAGTGGGAGGGGATACGAGCAGTACTTC. It translates to CASGRGYEQYF.

The rearrangement uses TRBV2 and TRBJ1-5, with 12 nucleotides matching TRBD1. Germline loops: CDR1 SNHLY, CDR2 FYNNEI. V gave up 4 bases and J gave up 3 bases; unmatched junction bases: 1. The CDR3 sequence is 15 residues long. CDR3 DNA sequence: TGTGCCAGCAGTGGGGGACAGGGGGCCAATCAGCCCCAGCATTTT. Protein sequence: CASSGGQGANQPQHF.

The chain carries TRBV18 and TRBJ2-7; D gene ambiguous. Germline V lookup: CDR1 KGHSH, CDR2 LQKENI. V lost 5 bases and J lost 1, with 12 bases in between. The CDR3 totals 14 residues. CDR3 DNA sequence: TGTGCCAGCTCAGCGATGTACGGGTCCTACGAGCAGTACTTC. Translated: CASSAMYGSYEQYF.

This clone occurred many times. The chain couples TRBV9 to TRBJ2-1; 8 bases fit TRBD2. V was clipped by 0 bases and J by 6 bases; unmatched bases: 5. CDR3 length: 15 residues. Germline CDR1 is SGDLS and CDR2 is YYNGEE. The CDR3 region is CASSVGGTSVNEQFF. For the CDR3, the DNA is TGTGCCAGCAGCGTAGGGGGGACTAGTGTCAATGAGCAGTTCTTC.

The J gene is TRBJ2-5, the V gene TRBV12-5, with a weak D call TRBD1 (5 bases). Trimming took 6 bases from V and 10 from J, leaving 12 bases between them. This CDR3 is built from 11 residues. Per the germline V gene, CDR1 is LGHNT and CDR2 is FRNRAP. The CDR3 region is CASGLLGDQYF. In DNA, the CDR3 is TGTGCTAGTGGCCTTCTAGGGGACCAGTACTTC.

V and J are TRBV30 and TRBJ2-7; D not resolved. In germline, CDR1 is GTSNPN, CDR2 SVGIG (reference sequence). CDR3 length equals 11 residues. With 3 bases removed from V and 5 bases from J, the gap between germline ends came to 8 bases. The CDR3 region has the DNA TGTGCCTGGAGAGGTGTTGACGAGCAGTACTTC. Residues: CAWRGVDEQYF. Full variable domain (missing parts from reference TRBV30 and TRBJ2-7): SQTIHQWPATLVQPVGSPLSLECTVEGTSNPNLYWYRQAAGRGLQLLFYSVGIGQISSEVPQNLSASRPQDRQFILSSKKLLLSDSGFYLCAWRGVDEQYFGPGTRLTVT.

V usage is TRBV21-1 and J usage is TRBJ1-5. TRBV21-1 is classified as a pseudogene. The CDR3 covers 16 residues. The CDR3 DNA is TGTGCCAGCAGCAAAGGGGGCAGCCAGGGAGAGCAGCCCCAGCATTTT. It yields the protein CASSKGGSQGEQPQHF.

J is TRBJ2-3 and V is TRBV5-6; the D is unclear. The CDR3 sequence is 13 residues long. Per the germline V gene, CDR1 is SGHDT and CDR2 is YYEEEE. The germline V and J ends were trimmed by 3 bases and 5 bases, with 10 bases remaining between them. CDR3 amino acids: CASSSSVGDTQYF. The CDR3 DNA reads as TGTGCCAGCAGCTCTTCGGTCGGAGATACGCAGTATTTT.

V and J are TRBV5-8 and TRBJ2-5; no firm D call. The CDR3 is 13 residues long. From germline, CDR1 is SGHTS and CDR2 YDEGEE. Trimming took 3 bases from V and 4 from J, leaving 10 bases between them. The CDR3 loop reads CASSSGPRETQYF. The CDR3 bases are TGTGCCAGCAGCTCTGGACCGAGAGAGACCCAGTACTTC.

The CDR3 sequence: CASSHDTFFTDTQYF. The CDR3 nucleotides read TGCGCCAGCAGCCATGACACCTTTTTCACAGATACGCAGTATTTT. V is TRBV4-3 and J is TRBJ2-3, with unresolved D. Germline V gene sequence: CDR1 LGHNA, CDR2 YSLEER. The length of the CDR3 is 15 residues. V lost 3 bases and J 2 bases, leaving 12 bases between the germline ends.

The DNA for the CDR3 is TGTGCCAGCAGCCCCCAGGGCCGAAATGAGCAGTTCTTC. This translates into CASSPQGRNEQFF. This chain connects TRBV7-3 to TRBJ2-1; D might be TRBD1 (5 bases). V was clipped by 5 bases and J by 7 bases, with 12 bases between them. There are 13 residues in the CDR3. Germline assignment: CDR1 SGHTA and CDR2 FQGTGA.

The CDR3 sequence: CASSGRDRGIYEQYF. CDR3 sequence (DNA): TGTGCCAGCAGTGGCCGGGACAGGGGAATCTACGAGCAGTACTTC. V usage is TRBV6-1 and J usage is TRBJ2-7; 10 bases agree with TRBD1. The CDR3 is made up of 15 amino acids. Unmatched junction bases numbered 6, after V lost 4 bases and J lost 3 bases. Germline V lookup: CDR1 MNHNS, CDR2 SASEGT.

The V and J genes are TRBV7-8 and TRBJ1-1, with 8 nucleotides matching TRBD1. The V gene's germline CDR1 is SGHVS and CDR2 FQNEAQ. This CDR3 is 14 amino acids long. The ends lost 5 bases at V and 4 bases at J; junction bases unmatched: 6. The CDR3 bases are TGTGCCAGCAGCACAGGACAGGGAGGCACTGAAGCTTTCTTT. Protein product: CASSTGQGGTEAFF.

This chain uses TRBV21-1 with TRBJ1-5; TRBD1, as called in the table, went unchecked against the DNA. TRBV21-1 is shown as a pseudogene. The CDR3 length is 16 residues. CDR3: CASSKVQCLHDQPQHF. The CDR3, as DNA: TGTGCCAGCAGCAAAGTACAGTGCCTGCACGATCAGCCCCAGCATTTT.

Comment on this clone: The same CDR3 also results from other DNA sequences found in this sample. The chain employs TRBV18 and TRBJ1-4, with 9 bases identical to TRBD1. This CDR3 contains 15 residues. CDR1 is KGHSH and CDR2 is LQKENI in the germline V gene. After removal of 0 bases from V and 8 bases from J, the junction contained 4 bases not matched to a gene. The CDR3 DNA sequence: TGTGCCAGCTCACCACCGGGACAGGGCGGAGAAAAACTGTTTTTT. Translating it yields CASSPPGQGGEKLFF.

The chain carries TRBV6-1 and TRBJ2-5, with 7 bases matching TRBD2. Germline V gene data show CDR1 as MNHNS and CDR2 as SASEGT. There are 16 residues in the CDR3. J gave up 4 bases and V 2 bases, and 10 bases lay outside the gene matches. As DNA, the CDR3 is TGTGCCAGCAGTGAAATGGGGCGGGAGCCATCAGAGACCCAGTACTTC. Translated: CASSEMGREPSETQYF.

The gene calls are TRBV7-9 and TRBJ2-7; D might be TRBD2 (6 bases). CDR3 size: 14 residues. Germline-derived CDR1 and CDR2 are SEHNR and FQNEAQ (reference sequence). The V end lost 3 bases, the J end lost 7 bases, and 16 bases lay between the germline ends. CDR3 DNA: TGTGCCAGCAGCTTTCCGGGGGAGTGGGGGGAGCAGTACTTC. Protein product: CASSFPGEWGEQYF.

CDR3 nucleotide sequence: TGTGCCAGCAGCTCTTTTAGCGGGAGGTACACCGGGGAGCTGTTTTTT. Its translation: CASSSFSGRYTGELFF. V usage is TRBV11-3 and J usage is TRBJ2-2, with 10 nucleotides matching TRBD2. J was trimmed by 3 bases and V by 4 bases; bases with no gene match: 5. This CDR3 comprises 16 residues. The germline gives CDR1 SGHNT, CDR2 YENEEA. Drawing the rest from reference TRBV11-3 and TRBJ2-2, the complete variable domain is EAGVVQSPRYKIIEKKQPVAFWCNPISGHNTLYWYLQNLGQGPELLIRYENEEAVDDSQLPKDRFSAERLKGVDSTLKIQPAELGDSAVYLCASSSFSGRYTGELFFGEGSRLTVL.

The J gene is TRBJ2-2, the V gene TRBV11-2; TRBD2 agrees at 7 bases. The germline CDR1 and CDR2 sequences are SGHAT and FQNNGV. Unmatched junction bases numbered 17, after V lost 1 base and J lost 6 bases. The CDR3 is 19 residues long. CDR3 nucleotides: TGTGCCAGCAGCTTAGTTACTGGCGGGAGAAGGAGGGGAGCCGGGGAGCTGTTTTTT. It specifies CASSLVTGGRRRGAGELFF. Drawing the rest from reference TRBV11-2 and TRBJ2-2, the complete variable domain is EAGVAQSPRYKIIEKRQSVAFWCNPISGHATLYWYQQILGQGPKLLIQFQNNGVVDDSQLPKDRFSAERLKGVDSTLKIQPAKLEDSAVYLCASSLVTGGRRRGAGELFFGEGSRLTVL.